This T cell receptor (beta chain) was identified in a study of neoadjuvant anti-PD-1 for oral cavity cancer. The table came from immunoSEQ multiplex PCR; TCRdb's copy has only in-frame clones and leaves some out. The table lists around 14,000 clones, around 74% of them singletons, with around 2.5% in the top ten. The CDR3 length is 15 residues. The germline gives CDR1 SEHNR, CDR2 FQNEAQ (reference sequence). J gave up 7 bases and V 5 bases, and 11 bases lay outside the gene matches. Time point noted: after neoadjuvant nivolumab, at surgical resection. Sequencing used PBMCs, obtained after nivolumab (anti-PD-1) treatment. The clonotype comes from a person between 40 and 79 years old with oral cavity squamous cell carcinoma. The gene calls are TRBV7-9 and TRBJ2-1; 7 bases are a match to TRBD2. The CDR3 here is CASSPLRRGTNEQFF. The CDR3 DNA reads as TGTGCCAGCAGCCCCTTGAGGCGGGGGACGAATGAGCAGTTCTTC. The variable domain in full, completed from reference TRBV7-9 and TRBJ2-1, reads DTGVSQNPRHKITKRGQNVTFRCDPISEHNRLYWYRQTLGQGPEFLTYFQNEAQLEKSRLLSDRFSAERPKGSFSTLEIQRTEQGDSAMYLCASSPLRRGTNEQFFGPGTRLTVL.